The 20 T cell receptor beta chains reported below all come from one sample, sequenced in a study of T cell responses to AZD1222 COVID-19 vaccine. Data came from immunoSEQ multiplex PCR; TCRdb stores just in-frame clones and leaves some out. This table has approximately 150,000 clones, over 85% appearing once. The source material was peripheral blood, sampled on day 0 of AZD1222 vaccination. All receptors come from an adult in good health.

This clone was observed a few times. The chain uses TRBV6-5 and TRBJ2-2; tentatively, D is TRBD1 (5 bases). The V and J ends lost 2 bases and 4 bases respectively, with 8 bases between them. Germline CDR1 MNHEY, CDR2 SVGAGI. The CDR3 spans 14 residues. The CDR3 nucleotides are TGTGCCAGCAGTTACGACAGCGCCACCGGGGAGCTGTTTTTT. Translating gives CASSYDSATGELFF.

The rearrangement uses TRBV7-6 and TRBJ2-1; 7 bases map to TRBD2. V shed 1 base, J shed 2 bases, and the junction held 8 bases outside the gene matches. Germline CDR1 is SGHVS and CDR2 is FNYEAQ. The CDR3 runs to 17 residues. The CDR3 bases are TGTGCCAGCAGCTTAGAGTCCAGCGGGGCAGCCTACAATGAGCAGTTCTTC. The encoded protein is CASSLESSGAAYNEQFF.

The DNA of the CDR3 is TGTGCCAGCAGCTGGGGACCCTCCTACGAGCAGTACTTC. This translates into CASSWGPSYEQYF. This chain links TRBV7-9 with TRBJ2-7; D is perhaps TRBD1 or TRBD2 (5 bases each). Trimming removed 4 bases at V and 0 bases at J, with 7 bases between. Germline V gene lookup returns CDR1 SEHNR and CDR2 FQNEAQ (reference sequence). The CDR3 covers 13 residues.

This chain uses TRBV7-9 with TRBJ2-3; 9 positions agree with TRBD2. V dropped 7 bases and J dropped 4; count of bases not matched to a gene: 6. The CDR3 length is 14 residues. From germline, CDR1 is SEHNR and CDR2 FQNEAQ (reference sequence). This CDR3 reads CASKKREVADTQYF. In nucleotides, the CDR3 is TGTGCCAGCAAAAAGCGGGAGGTGGCAGATACGCAGTATTTT.

This clone was seen a handful of times. V gene TRBV11-2 combines with J gene TRBJ1-1; no reliable D call. Germline values: CDR1 SGHAT, CDR2 FQNNGV. V was cut by 0 bases and J by 0 bases, with 8 bases left in between. The CDR3 consists of 15 residues. The CDR3 region has the DNA TGTGCCAGCAGCTTAGACCCGGGGATGAACACTGAAGCTTTCTTT. This codes for CASSLDPGMNTEAFF.

This sequence joins TRBV11-2 and TRBJ1-3; 8 bases match TRBD1. Unmatched junction bases numbered 0, after V lost 4 bases and J lost 4 bases. CDR3 length equals 13 residues. Germline CDR1 SGHAT, CDR2 FQNNGV. The CDR3 is CASSWTGGNTIYF. CDR3 sequence (DNA): TGTGCCAGCAGCTGGACAGGGGGAAACACCATATATTTT.

The V and J genes are TRBV10-1 and TRBJ2-3, with D tentatively TRBD2 (7 bases). Deletions cut 0 bases from V and 4 bases from J, with 17 bases between. CDR1 is WNHNN, CDR2 SYGVQD, per germline (reference sequence). The CDR3 spans 17 residues. Here the CDR3 DNA reads TGCGCCAGCAGTGAGTCGGGTAGCGGGTGGGGGCCAGATACGCAGTATTTT. This codes for CASSESGSGWGPDTQYF.

The chain recombines TRBV30 with TRBJ1-3; D is unclear. With 0 bases removed from V and 0 bases from J, the gap between germline ends came to 9 bases. The CDR3 has 15 residues. The germline CDR1 and CDR2 sequences are GTSNPN and SVGIG (reference sequence). The CDR3 protein is CAWSVSRSSGNTIYF. DNA for the CDR3: TGTGCCTGGAGTGTATCCCGGAGCTCTGGAAACACCATATATTTT.

The chain couples TRBV30 to TRBJ2-7, with D possibly matching TRBD2 (6 bases). The CDR3 loop spans 13 amino acids. Germline-derived CDR1 and CDR2 are GTSNPN and SVGIG (reference sequence). The germline V and J ends were trimmed by 4 bases and 2 bases, with 12 bases remaining between them. CDR3 region: CAWTGGAAYEQYF. In nucleotides, the CDR3 is TGTGCCTGGACAGGAGGGGCGGCCTACGAGCAGTACTTC.

This clone was picked up a small number of times. The chain employs TRBV27 and TRBJ1-1, with 8 bases identical to TRBD1. Germline V gives CDR1 MNHEY, CDR2 SMNVEV (reference sequence). The V gene end was trimmed by 5 bases and the J gene end by 5 bases; junction bases not matched to a gene: 4. The CDR3 is made up of 13 amino acids. The CDR3 loop is CASSPRTGTEAFF. The CDR3 region has the DNA TGTGCCAGCAGTCCCCGGACAGGGACTGAAGCTTTCTTT.

This chain joins TRBV25-1 and TRBJ1-1, with D unclear. This CDR3 contains 18 residues. The germline CDR1 and CDR2 sequences are MGHDK and SYGVNS. V dropped 5 bases and J dropped 6 bases, with 28 bases sitting between them. CDR3 residues: CASSPSRPGPSIRSEAFF. CDR3 DNA sequence: TGTGCCAGCAGTCCATCCCGCCCCGGCCCCAGTATTAGGTCTGAAGCTTTCTTT.

CDR3 region: CASSQDGVVTEAFF. CDR3 in DNA: TGTGCCAGCAGCCAAGACGGGGTTGTCACTGAAGCTTTCTTT. This sequence joins TRBV4-2 and TRBJ1-1; D unresolved. Germline CDR1 reads LGHNA; CDR2 reads YNFKEQ. V shed 0 bases and J shed 4 bases, with 9 bases lying between them. CDR3 length: 14 residues.

The CDR3 DNA reads as TGTGCCAGCTCAGGGTTCCAAGAGACCCAGTACTTC. Its translation: CASSGFQETQYF. The chain couples TRBV18 to TRBJ2-5; D gene uncertain. Trimming stripped 5 bases from V and 1 base from J, with 5 bases between. This CDR3 spans 12 amino acids. Germline CDR1 is KGHSH and CDR2 is LQKENI.

The V gene is TRBV3-1 (or the pseudogene TRBV3-2), the J gene TRBJ2-7; D is unresolved. The CDR3 extends over 14 amino acids. Between the trimmed V and J ends, which lost 0 bases and 1 base, there was a span of 7 bases. Germline CDR1 is LGHDT and CDR2 is YNNKEL (reference sequence). CDR3 protein: CASSQDLSSYEQYF. CDR3 DNA: TGTGCCAGCAGCCAAGATTTAAGTTCCTACGAGCAGTACTTC.

CDR3 loop: CASSIQRGSYEQYF. The CDR3, as DNA: TGTGCCAGTAGTATCCAGCGGGGATCCTACGAGCAGTACTTC. The genes are TRBV19 and TRBJ2-7; the match to TRBD2 covers 7 bases. Germline V gene lookup returns CDR1 LNHDA and CDR2 SQIVND (reference sequence). V lost 3 bases and J lost 1; bases outside the gene matches: 3. CDR3 size: 14 residues. The variable domain in full, with the rest retrieved from reference TRBV19 and TRBJ2-7, is DGGITQSPKYLFRKEGQNVTLSCEQNLNHDAMYWYRQDPGQGLRLIYYSQIVNDFQKGDIAEGYSVSREKKESFPLTVTSAQKNPTAFYLCASSIQRGSYEQYFGPGTRLTVT.

This chain connects TRBV27 to TRBJ2-7, with D uncertain. Trimming stripped 4 bases from V and 5 bases from J, with 12 bases between. Germline lookup yields CDR1 MNHEY and CDR2 SMNVEV (reference sequence). The CDR3 is 13 residues long. CDR3 region: CASSSSIQNEQYF. The CDR3, as DNA: TGTGCCAGCAGTTCCTCCATCCAAAACGAGCAGTACTTC.

The V call is TRBV7-6, the J call TRBJ1-1; D gene unclear. This CDR3 spans 13 amino acids. V was pared by 6 bases and J by 1 base, with 9 bases between. CDR1 is SGHVS and CDR2 is FNYEAQ in the germline V gene. The CDR3 region is CASSRTANTEAFF. DNA of the CDR3: TGTGCCAGCAGTCGGACGGCGAACACTGAAGCTTTCTTT.

This chain joins TRBV2 and TRBJ1-6; D not resolved. The CDR3 contains 11 residues. The germline V and J ends were trimmed by 6 bases and 11 bases, with 8 bases remaining between them. Germline CDR1 SNHLY, CDR2 FYNNEI. CDR3 nucleotide sequence: TGTGCCAGCAGGGCCGCCACACCCCTCCACTTT. This translates into CASRAATPLHF.

The V call is TRBV9, the J call TRBJ1-1; D is undetermined. CDR1 SGDLS and CDR2 YYNGEE come from the germline V gene. The V end was cut by 3 bases, the J end by 2 bases, with 17 bases between. This CDR3 has 16 amino acids. The CDR3 loop reads CASSGRPLRGNTEAFF. Written as DNA, the CDR3 is TGTGCCAGCAGCGGCCGCCCTCTCCGTGGAAACACTGAAGCTTTCTTT.

The chain recombines TRBV7-9 with TRBJ2-2, with D possibly being TRBD1 or TRBD2 (5 bases each). Trimming took 4 bases from V and 0 from J, leaving 9 bases between them. The germline CDR1 and CDR2 sequences are SEHNR and FQNEAQ (reference sequence). This CDR3 contains 15 residues. As DNA, the CDR3 is TGTGCCAGCAGCTCCGGGGCAGCGAACACCGGGGAGCTGTTTTTT. Residues: CASSSGAANTGELFF.